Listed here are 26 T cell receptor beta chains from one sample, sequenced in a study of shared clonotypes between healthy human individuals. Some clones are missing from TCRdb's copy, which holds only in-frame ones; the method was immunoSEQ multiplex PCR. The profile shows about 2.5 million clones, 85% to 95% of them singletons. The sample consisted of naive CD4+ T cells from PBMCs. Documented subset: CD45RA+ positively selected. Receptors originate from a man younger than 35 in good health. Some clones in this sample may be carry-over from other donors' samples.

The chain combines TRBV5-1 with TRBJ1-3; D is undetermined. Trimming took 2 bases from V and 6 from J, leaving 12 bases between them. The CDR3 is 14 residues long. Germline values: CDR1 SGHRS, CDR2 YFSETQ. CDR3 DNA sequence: TGCGCCAGCAGCTTCGGGGAAGTAGAAAACACCATATATTTT. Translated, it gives CASSFGEVENTIYF.

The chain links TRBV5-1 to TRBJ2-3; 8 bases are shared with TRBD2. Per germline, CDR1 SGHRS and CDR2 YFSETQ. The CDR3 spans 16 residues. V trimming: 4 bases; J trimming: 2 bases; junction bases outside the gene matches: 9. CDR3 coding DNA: TGCGCCAGCAGCGAGGGACTAGGGGGGGACACAGATACGCAGTATTTT. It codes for CASSEGLGGDTDTQYF.

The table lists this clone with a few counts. As DNA, the CDR3 is TGTGCCTGGAAGCGTGGGGGCAATCAGCCCCAGCATTTT. It translates to CAWKRGGNQPQHF. The V gene is TRBV30, the J gene TRBJ1-5; no clear D. Germline assignment: CDR1 GTSNPN and CDR2 SVGIG (reference sequence). Trimming removed 4 bases at V and 2 bases at J, with 9 bases between. The CDR3 has 13 amino acids.

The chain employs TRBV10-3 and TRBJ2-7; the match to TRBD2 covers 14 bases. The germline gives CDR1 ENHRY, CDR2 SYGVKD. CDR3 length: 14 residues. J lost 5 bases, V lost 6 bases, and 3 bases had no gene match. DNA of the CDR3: TGTGCCATCAGCCTGACTAGCGGGAGGGACGAGCAGTACTTC. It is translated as CAISLTSGRDEQYF.

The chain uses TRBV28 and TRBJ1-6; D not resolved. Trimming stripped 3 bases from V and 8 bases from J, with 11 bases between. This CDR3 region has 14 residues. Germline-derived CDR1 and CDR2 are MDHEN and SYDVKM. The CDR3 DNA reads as TGTGCCAGCAGTTTGAGGCAGGTTTATTCACCCCTCCACTTT. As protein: CASSLRQVYSPLHF.

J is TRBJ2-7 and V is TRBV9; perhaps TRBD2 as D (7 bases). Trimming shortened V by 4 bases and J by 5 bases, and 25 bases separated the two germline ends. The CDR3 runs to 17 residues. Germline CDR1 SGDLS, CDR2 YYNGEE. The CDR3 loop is CASSPQPGGGWANEQYF. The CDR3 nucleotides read TGTGCCAGCAGCCCTCAACCGGGGGGCGGCTGGGCAAACGAGCAGTACTTC.

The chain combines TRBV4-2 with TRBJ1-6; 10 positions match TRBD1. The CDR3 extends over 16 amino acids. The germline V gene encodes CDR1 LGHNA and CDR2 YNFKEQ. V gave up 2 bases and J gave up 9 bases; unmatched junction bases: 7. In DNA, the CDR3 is TGTGCCAGCAGCCAACCAGGGACAGGGGAGAGTTCACCCCTCCACTTT. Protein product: CASSQPGTGESSPLHF.

CDR3 residues: CASIEEGALDTEAFF. The CDR3 nucleotides are TGCGCCAGCATCGAAGAGGGGGCGCTGGACACTGAAGCTTTCTTT. The rearrangement uses TRBV5-1 and TRBJ1-1, with 7 nucleotides matching TRBD1. V trimming: 6 bases; J trimming: 3 bases; junction bases outside the gene matches: 11. The CDR3 sequence is 15 residues long. Per the germline V gene, CDR1 is SGHRS and CDR2 is YFSETQ.

The CDR3 coding sequence is TGTGCCAGCAAGAACAGGGAGGGGCAGCCCCAGCATTTT. This gives the protein CASKNREGQPQHF. The V call is TRBV2, the J call TRBJ1-5; D may be TRBD1 (6 bases). V dropped 7 bases and J dropped 7 bases, with 14 bases sitting between them. The length of the CDR3 is 13 residues. Germline-derived CDR1 and CDR2 are SNHLY and FYNNEI.

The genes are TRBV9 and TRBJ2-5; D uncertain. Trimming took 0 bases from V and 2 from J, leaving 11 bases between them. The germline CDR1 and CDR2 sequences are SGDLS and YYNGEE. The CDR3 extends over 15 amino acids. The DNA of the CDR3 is TGTGCCAGCAGCGTAGGTGCAGGAAATCAAGAGACCCAGTACTTC. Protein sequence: CASSVGAGNQETQYF.

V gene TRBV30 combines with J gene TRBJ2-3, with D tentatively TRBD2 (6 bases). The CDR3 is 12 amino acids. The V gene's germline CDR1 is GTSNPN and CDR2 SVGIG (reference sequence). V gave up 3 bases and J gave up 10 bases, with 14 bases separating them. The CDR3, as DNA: TGTGCCTGGAGCCTCCGGGACTTGCCGCAGTATTTT. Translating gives CAWSLRDLPQYF.

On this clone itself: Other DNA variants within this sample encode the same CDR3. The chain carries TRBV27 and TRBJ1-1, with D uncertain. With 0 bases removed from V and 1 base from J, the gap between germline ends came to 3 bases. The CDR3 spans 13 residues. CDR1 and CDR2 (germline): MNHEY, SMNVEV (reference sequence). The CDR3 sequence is CASSLSRNTEAFF. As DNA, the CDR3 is TGTGCCAGCAGTTTATCTAGGAACACTGAAGCTTTCTTT.

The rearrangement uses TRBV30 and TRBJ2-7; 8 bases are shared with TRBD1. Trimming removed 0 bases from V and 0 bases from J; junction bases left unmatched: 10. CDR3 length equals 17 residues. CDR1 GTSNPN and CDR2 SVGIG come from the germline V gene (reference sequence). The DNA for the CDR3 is TGTGCCTGGAGTGTAGCCCCTCGGACAGGGCTCTCCTACGAGCAGTACTTC. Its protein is CAWSVAPRTGLSYEQYF. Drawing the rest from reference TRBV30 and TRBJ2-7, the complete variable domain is SQTIHQWPATLVQPVGSPLSLECTVEGTSNPNLYWYRQAAGRGLQLLFYSVGIGQISSEVPQNLSASRPQDRQFILSSKKLLLSDSGFYLCAWSVAPRTGLSYEQYFGPGTRLTVT.

The CDR3 is CASSESGRVYGYTF. CDR3 in DNA: TGCGCCAGCAGTGAAAGTGGCAGAGTCTATGGCTACACCTTC. V usage is TRBV10-2 and J usage is TRBJ1-2; no clear D. The V gene's germline CDR1 is WSHSY and CDR2 SAAADI. Trimming cost V 3 bases and J 4 bases, with 12 bases left between them. The CDR3 loop spans 14 amino acids.

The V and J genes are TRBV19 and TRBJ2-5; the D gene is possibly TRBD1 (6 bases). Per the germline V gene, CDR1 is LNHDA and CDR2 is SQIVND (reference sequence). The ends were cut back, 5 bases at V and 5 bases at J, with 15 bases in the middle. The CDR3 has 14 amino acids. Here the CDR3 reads CASSLRGMGETQYF. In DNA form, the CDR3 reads TGTGCCAGTAGTCTTAGGGGGATGGGGGAGACCCAGTACTTC.

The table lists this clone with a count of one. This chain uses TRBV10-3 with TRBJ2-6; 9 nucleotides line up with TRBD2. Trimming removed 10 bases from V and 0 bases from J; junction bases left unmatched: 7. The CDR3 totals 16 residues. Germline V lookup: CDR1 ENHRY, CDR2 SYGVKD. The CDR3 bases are TGTGCCACCGGAGCAGCGGGAGGCTCTGGGGCCAACGTCCTGACTTTC. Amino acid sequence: CATGAAGGSGANVLTF.

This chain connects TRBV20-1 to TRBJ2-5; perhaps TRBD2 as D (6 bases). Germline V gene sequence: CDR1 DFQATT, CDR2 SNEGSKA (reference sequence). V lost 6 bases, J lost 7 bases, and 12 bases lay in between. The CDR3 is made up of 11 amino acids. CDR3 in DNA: TGCAGTGCACCCTGGGGAGGGACCCAGTACTTC. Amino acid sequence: CSAPWGGTQYF.

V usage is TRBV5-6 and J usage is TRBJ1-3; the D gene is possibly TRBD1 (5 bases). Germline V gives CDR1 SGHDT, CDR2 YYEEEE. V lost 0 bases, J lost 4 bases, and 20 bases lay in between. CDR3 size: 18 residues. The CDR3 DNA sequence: TGTGCCAGCAGCTTGGGTGAGGACCGGGACCCCTTCGGAAACACCATATATTTT. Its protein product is CASSLGEDRDPFGNTIYF.

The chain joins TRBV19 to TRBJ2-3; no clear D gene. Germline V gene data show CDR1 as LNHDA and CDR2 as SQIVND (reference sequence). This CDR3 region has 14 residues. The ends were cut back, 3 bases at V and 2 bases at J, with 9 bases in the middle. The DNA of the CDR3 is TGTGCCAGTAGTATGGAACTATACACAGATACGCAGTATTTT. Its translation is CASSMELYTDTQYF.

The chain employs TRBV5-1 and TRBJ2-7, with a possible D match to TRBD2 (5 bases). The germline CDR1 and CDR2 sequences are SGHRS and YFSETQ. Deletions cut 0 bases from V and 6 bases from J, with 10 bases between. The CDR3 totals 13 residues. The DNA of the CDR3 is TGCGCCAGCAGCTTGGATCCGGGGAGCGAGCAGTACTTC. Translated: CASSLDPGSEQYF.

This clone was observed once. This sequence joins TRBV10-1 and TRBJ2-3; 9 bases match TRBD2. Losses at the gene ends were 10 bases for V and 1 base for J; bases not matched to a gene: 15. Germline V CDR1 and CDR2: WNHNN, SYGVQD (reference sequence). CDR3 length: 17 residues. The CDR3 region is CANPAAGGWEGTDTQYF. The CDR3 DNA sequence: TGCGCCAACCCCGCAGCGGGAGGTTGGGAGGGCACAGATACGCAGTATTTT.

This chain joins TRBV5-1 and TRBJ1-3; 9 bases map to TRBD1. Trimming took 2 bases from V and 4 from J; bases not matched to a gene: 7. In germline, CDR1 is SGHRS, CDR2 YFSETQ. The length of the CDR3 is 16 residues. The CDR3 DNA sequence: TGCGCCAGCAGCTTAATACAGGGGGCGCCAGGAAACACCATATATTTT. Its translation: CASSLIQGAPGNTIYF.

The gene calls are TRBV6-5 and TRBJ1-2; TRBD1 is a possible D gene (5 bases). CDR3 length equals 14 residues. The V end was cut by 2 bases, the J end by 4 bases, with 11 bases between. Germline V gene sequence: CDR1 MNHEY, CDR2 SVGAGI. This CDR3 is CASSYGAGLYGYTF. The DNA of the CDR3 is TGTGCCAGCAGTTACGGGGCAGGGCTCTATGGCTACACCTTC.

This CDR3 is CSEGQGADTQYF. CDR3 nucleotide sequence: TGCAGCGAGGGACAGGGGGCAGATACGCAGTATTTT. The chain carries TRBV29-1 and TRBJ2-3, with TRBD1 identical over 11 bases. The CDR3 totals 12 residues. Germline V gives CDR1 SQVTM, CDR2 ANQGSEA. V gave up 7 bases and J gave up 4 bases; unmatched junction bases: 1.

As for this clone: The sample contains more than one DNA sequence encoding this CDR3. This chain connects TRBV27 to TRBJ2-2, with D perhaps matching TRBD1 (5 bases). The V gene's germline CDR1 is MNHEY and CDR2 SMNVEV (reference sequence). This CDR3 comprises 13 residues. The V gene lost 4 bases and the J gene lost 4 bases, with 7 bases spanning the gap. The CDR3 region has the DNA TGTGCCAGCAGTTACAGGACCACCGGGGAGCTGTTTTTT. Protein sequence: CASSYRTTGELFF.

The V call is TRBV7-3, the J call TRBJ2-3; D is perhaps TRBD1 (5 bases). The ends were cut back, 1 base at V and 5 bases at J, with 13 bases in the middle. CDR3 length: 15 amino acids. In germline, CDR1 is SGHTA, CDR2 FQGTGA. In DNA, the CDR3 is TGTGCCAGCAGCTTAAGGGGCCTAGAGGAAGATACGCAGTATTTT. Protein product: CASSLRGLEEDTQYF.